One and the same sample provided the 7 T cell receptor beta chains below, sequenced in a study of graft-versus-host responses after intestinal transplantation. These TCRs are of unknown antigen specificity. Measured with immunoSEQ multiplex PCR; TCRdb has only the in-frame clones, and not every one. The table has tens of thousands of clones, approximately 92% seen once. Sequencing used unstimulated CD4+ T cells sorted from spleen or lymph node cells, obtained before intestinal transplant. The receptors stem from a human donor who received an intestinal transplant.

CDR3 sequence (DNA): TGCGCCAGCAGTACGGGACAGGGTAATGAGCAGTTCTTC. The encoded protein is CASSTGQGNEQFF. The chain couples TRBV10-1 to TRBJ2-1, with 9 bases fitting TRBD1. Germline CDR1 is WNHNN and CDR2 is SYGVQD (reference sequence). This CDR3 is 13 amino acids long. J gave up 7 bases and V 5 bases, and 3 bases lay outside the gene matches.

V is TRBV6-6 and J is TRBJ2-2, with a possible D match to TRBD1 (6 bases). The CDR3 spans 15 residues. Trimming removed 7 bases at V and 3 bases at J, with 15 bases between. Germline CDR1 MNHNY, CDR2 SVGAGI (reference sequence). CDR3 protein: CASKGVGRDTGELFF. The DNA for the CDR3 is TGTGCCAGCAAGGGGGTGGGAAGGGACACCGGGGAGCTGTTTTTT.

This rearrangement joins TRBV9 to TRBJ1-5, with D tentatively TRBD1 (5 bases). Trimming left V 0 bases short and J 8 bases short, with 12 bases between. Germline V gene lookup returns CDR1 SGDLS and CDR2 YYNGEE. There are 14 residues in the CDR3. CDR3 sequence reads: CASSVAGQGEPQHF. The CDR3 nucleotides read TGTGCCAGCAGCGTAGCGGGCCAGGGAGAGCCCCAGCATTTT.

V usage is TRBV7-2 and J usage is TRBJ1-2; 8 nucleotides line up with TRBD1. Looked up from germline, CDR1 is SGHTA and CDR2 is FQGNSA. Trimming took 2 bases from V and 8 from J; bases not matched to a gene: 10. The CDR3 is 15 residues long. The CDR3 DNA sequence: TGTGCCAGCAGCTTAATCTCTCAGGGGGCTTGGGGCTACACCTTC. Protein product: CASSLISQGAWGYTF.

This chain connects TRBV5-1 to TRBJ2-1; the match to TRBD2 covers 10 bases. The CDR3 runs to 18 residues. V shed 1 base, J shed 0 bases, and the junction held 7 bases outside the gene matches. CDR1 SGHRS and CDR2 YFSETQ come from the germline V gene. The CDR3 DNA reads as TGCGCCAGCAGCTTGTTTGGTAGCGGGGGGAGCTCCTACAATGAGCAGTTCTTC. Its protein is CASSLFGSGGSSYNEQFF.

The CDR3 DNA reads as TGCGCCAGCAGTCGGCGTTGGCAGGGGGTAGGCTATGGCTACACCTTC. It specifies CASSRRWQGVGYGYTF. This chain links TRBV23-1 with TRBJ1-2; TRBD1 agrees at 7 bases. TRBV23-1 is an ORF for which the function is uncertain. The CDR3 totals 16 residues. Germline trimming cut 4 bases from V and 4 bases from J; bases unmatched to any gene: 12.

This sequence joins TRBV6-1 and TRBJ1-1; TRBD1 might be the D (5 bases). Germline V lookup: CDR1 MNHNS, CDR2 SASEGT. The V and J ends lost 10 bases and 4 bases respectively, with 19 bases between them. This CDR3 has 14 amino acids. CDR3: CATRRAGQGTEAFF. CDR3 bases: TGTGCCACCCGGAGGGCGGGCCAGGGCACTGAAGCTTTCTTT.